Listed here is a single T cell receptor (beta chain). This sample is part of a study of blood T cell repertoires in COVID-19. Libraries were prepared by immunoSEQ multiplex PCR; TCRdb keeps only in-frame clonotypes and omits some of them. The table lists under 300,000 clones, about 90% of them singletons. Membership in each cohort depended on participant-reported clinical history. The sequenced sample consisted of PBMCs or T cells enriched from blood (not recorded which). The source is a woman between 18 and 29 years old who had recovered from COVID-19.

Here the CDR3 DNA reads TGTGCCAGCAGCTTACCGGGACAGGGGGCAAACACCGGGGAGCTGTTTTTT. As protein: CASSLPGQGANTGELFF. The chain has TRBV7-2 and TRBJ2-2; 12 bases fit TRBD1. V lost 2 bases and J lost 2; bases outside the gene matches: 3. The CDR3 extends over 17 amino acids. CDR1 SGHTA and CDR2 FQGNSA come from the germline V gene. Supplemented by reference TRBV7-2 and TRBJ2-2, the full variable domain reads GAGVSQSPSNKVTEKGKDVELRCDPISGHTALYWYRQSLGQGLEFLIYFQGNSAPDKSGLPSDRFSAERTGGSVSTLTIQRTQQEDSAVYLCASSLPGQGANTGELFFGEGSRLTVL.